Below, 14 T cell receptor beta chains from the same sample are listed, as sequenced in a study of tumor and adjacent non-tumor tissue in lung cancer. A modified ARM-PCR protocol with three rounds of nested PCR amplified TCRbeta. One entry per CDR3 protein, called by TCRdb with MiXCR from the multiplex PCR reads. In the table there are tens of thousands of distinct CDR3 sequences, around two thirds of which are singletons. No cell sorting was done before RNA was extracted from the tissue. Distant lung tissue was collected more than 3 cm away from the tumor edge. Sequencing input: distant non-tumor lung tissue. The source of these receptors is a woman between 45 and 65 years old with non-small cell lung cancer.

V and J are TRBV4-1 and TRBJ1-4; D gene uncertain. The V end was cut by 5 bases, the J end by 8 bases, with 18 bases between. CDR1 and CDR2 (germline): MGHRA, YSYEKL. The CDR3 has 15 amino acids. CDR3 amino acids: CASSDAGPANEKLFF. In DNA form, the CDR3 reads TGCGCCAGCAGCGACGCGGGCCCGGCGAACGAAAAACTGTTTTTT.

As to this clonotype: This may be a read error, as it is one base from a much larger clone. This is likely a read error, given that the CDR3 carries no conserved phenylalanine or tryptophan at its end. The chain employs TRBV10-3 and TRBJ2-7; 13 positions agree with TRBD2. Germline-derived CDR1 and CDR2 are ENHRY and SYGVKD. The CDR3 is 17 amino acids. V trimming: 3 bases; J trimming: 2 bases; junction bases outside the gene matches: 7. The CDR3 sequence: CAISDLGLAGETYEQYS. The CDR3 DNA reads as TGTGCCATCAGTGATCTCGGACTAGCGGGAGAAACCTACGAGCAGTACTCC.

This clonotype was seen a handful of times. A single base separates this from a much larger clone, so it may be a read error. In DNA, the CDR3 is TGCGCCAGCAACCACACGACAGGGAGCTCCTACGAGCAGTACTTC. Translating it yields CASNHTTGSSYEQYF. The V gene is TRBV4-3, the J gene TRBJ2-7, with 7 bases that match TRBD1. Germline V gives CDR1 LGHNA, CDR2 YSLEER. V gave up 7 bases and J gave up 0 bases; unmatched junction bases: 9. CDR3 length: 15 amino acids.

The chain carries TRBV29-1 and TRBJ1-2; D not certain. V was clipped by 4 bases and J by 3 bases, with 12 bases between them. There are 13 residues in the CDR3. Germline loops: CDR1 SQVTM, CDR2 ANQGSEA. Here the CDR3 reads CSVGDGRHYGYTF. CDR3 sequence (DNA): TGCAGCGTTGGAGATGGTCGTCACTATGGCTACACCTTC.

This clonotype came up once. Possible read error: a much larger clone is one base away. The rearrangement uses TRBV12-3 or TRBV12-4 and TRBJ2-7, with D perhaps matching TRBD1 (5 bases). The CDR3 is 12 residues long. The CDR3 reads CANSLSGNEQYF. For the CDR3, the DNA is TGTGCCAACAGTCTTTCAGGGAACGAGCAGTACTTC.

The chain carries TRBV10-1 and TRBJ1-6, with a possible D match to TRBD1 (6 bases). Trimming removed 7 bases at V and 7 bases at J, with 17 bases between. Germline V lookup: CDR1 WNHNN, CDR2 SYGVQD (reference sequence). This CDR3 is 15 amino acids long. CDR3 nucleotides: TGCGCCAGCAATAGCCGGGACACCCGGAATTCACCCCTCCACTTT. This encodes CASNSRDTRNSPLHF.

This chain links TRBV7-9 with TRBJ2-5; D remains unclear. This CDR3 spans 16 amino acids. Germline CDR1 is SEHNR and CDR2 is FQNEAQ (reference sequence). Deletions cut 5 bases from V and 5 bases from J, with 21 bases between. The CDR3, as DNA: TGTGCCAGCAGCCTAATTCCCACCAGGCTGTCGGAGACCCAGTACTTC. This encodes CASSLIPTRLSETQYF.

As for this clonotype: An end of the junction differs from the germline gene, which may be a read error. J is TRBJ2-2 and V is TRBV12-3 or TRBV12-4; possibly TRBD2 for D (6 bases). CDR3 size: 13 residues. CDR3 DNA: TGTGCCAGTAGGGGCCGAGTCGGCGGGGAGCTGCTTTTT. This translates into CASRGRVGGELLF.

On this clonotype itself: The junction shows a germline mismatch at one end, possibly a read error. The chain is built from TRBV20-1 and TRBJ2-5; 10 bases are shared with TRBD2. Germline V lookup: CDR1 DFQATT, CDR2 SNEGSKA (reference sequence). This CDR3 is 19 amino acids long. CDR3: CSAENRGLAGGGNQETQNF. The CDR3 DNA is TGCAGTGCTGAAAACAGGGGATTAGCGGGAGGAGGGAATCAAGAGACCCAGAACTTC.

Concerning this clonotype: A clone one base away is much larger, so this may be a read error. This chain links TRBV6-2 or TRBV6-3 with TRBJ2-1; 11 bases match TRBD2. The CDR3 sequence is 14 residues long. Per the germline V gene, CDR1 is MNHEY and CDR2 is SVGEGT. V lost 7 bases to trimming and J lost 15 bases; unmatched junction nucleotides: 14. CDR3 nucleotides: TGTGCCAGCAACCCTAGCGGGAGGACCAAAGTTCCGTTCTTC. It is translated as CASNPSGRTKVPFF.

As for this clonotype: The CDR3 end shows no conserved phenylalanine or tryptophan, and so a read error is likely. This rearrangement joins TRBV11-1 to TRBJ2-7; maybe TRBD1 (5 bases). Germline V CDR1 and CDR2: SGHAT, FQDESV (reference sequence). The CDR3 contains 14 residues. CDR3 in DNA: TGTACCAGCAGCCCCGCAGGGTCTGTTTACGAGCAGTACTAC. Amino acid sequence: CTSSPAGSVYEQYY.

This clonotype was recorded a few times. The chain joins TRBV10-3 to TRBJ1-3; a weak D match, TRBD1 (6 bases). This CDR3 is built from 12 residues. Trimming took off 9 bases at V and 7 bases at J, with 13 bases between the two ends. Germline CDR1 and CDR2: ENHRY and SYGVKD. In DNA form, the CDR3 reads TGTGCCATGACAGGTGACAGCAACACCATATATTTT. Its translation is CAMTGDSNTIYF.

The chain is built from TRBV11-2 and TRBJ2-7; D may be TRBD2 (8 bases). The CDR3 consists of 14 residues. Germline values: CDR1 SGHAT, CDR2 FQNNGV. The V gene lost 10 bases and the J gene lost 2 bases, with 18 bases spanning the gap. For the CDR3, the DNA is TGTGCCAACAGGGGACCAGCGGGAGCCTACGAGCAGTACTTC. It translates to CANRGPAGAYEQYF. Using reference TRBV11-2 and TRBJ2-7 for the parts outside the CDR3, the full variable domain is EAGVAQSPRYKIIEKRQSVAFWCNPISGHATLYWYQQILGQGPKLLIQFQNNGVVDDSQLPKDRFSAERLKGVDSTLKIQPAKLEDSAVYLCANRGPAGAYEQYFGPGTRLTVT.

With respect to this clonotype: A much larger clone differs by one base, so this may be a read error. The chain has TRBV7-9 and TRBJ2-6, with D uncertain. Trimming removed 1 base from V and 5 bases from J, with 15 bases in between. Per germline, CDR1 SEHNR and CDR2 FQNEAQ (reference sequence). CDR3 length: 17 amino acids. As DNA, the CDR3 is TGTGCCAGCAGCTTAGGGGCTGGGGTGCCTCGGGCCAACGTCCTGACTTTC. Translation gives CASSLGAGVPRANVLTF. The whole variable domain, remainder taken from reference TRBV7-9 and TRBJ2-6, is DTGVSQNPRHKITKRGQNVTFRCDPISEHNRLYWYRQTLGQGPEFLTYFQNEAQLEKSRLLSDRFSAERPKGSFSTLEIQRTEQGDSAMYLCASSLGAGVPRANVLTFGAGSRLTVL.